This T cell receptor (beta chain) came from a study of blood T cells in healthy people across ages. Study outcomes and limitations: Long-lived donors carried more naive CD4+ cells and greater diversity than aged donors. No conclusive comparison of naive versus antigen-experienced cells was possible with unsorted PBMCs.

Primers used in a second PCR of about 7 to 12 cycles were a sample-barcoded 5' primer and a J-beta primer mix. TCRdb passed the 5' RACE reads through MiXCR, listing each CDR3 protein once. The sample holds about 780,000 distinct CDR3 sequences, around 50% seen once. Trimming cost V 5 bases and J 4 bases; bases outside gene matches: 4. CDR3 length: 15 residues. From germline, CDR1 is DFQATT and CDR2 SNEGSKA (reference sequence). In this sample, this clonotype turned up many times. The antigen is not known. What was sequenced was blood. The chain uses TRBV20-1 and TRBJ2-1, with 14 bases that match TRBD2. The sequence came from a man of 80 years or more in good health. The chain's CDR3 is CSASGLAGGYNEQFF. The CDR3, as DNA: TGCAGTGCTTCTGGACTAGCGGGAGGATACAATGAGCAGTTCTTC.